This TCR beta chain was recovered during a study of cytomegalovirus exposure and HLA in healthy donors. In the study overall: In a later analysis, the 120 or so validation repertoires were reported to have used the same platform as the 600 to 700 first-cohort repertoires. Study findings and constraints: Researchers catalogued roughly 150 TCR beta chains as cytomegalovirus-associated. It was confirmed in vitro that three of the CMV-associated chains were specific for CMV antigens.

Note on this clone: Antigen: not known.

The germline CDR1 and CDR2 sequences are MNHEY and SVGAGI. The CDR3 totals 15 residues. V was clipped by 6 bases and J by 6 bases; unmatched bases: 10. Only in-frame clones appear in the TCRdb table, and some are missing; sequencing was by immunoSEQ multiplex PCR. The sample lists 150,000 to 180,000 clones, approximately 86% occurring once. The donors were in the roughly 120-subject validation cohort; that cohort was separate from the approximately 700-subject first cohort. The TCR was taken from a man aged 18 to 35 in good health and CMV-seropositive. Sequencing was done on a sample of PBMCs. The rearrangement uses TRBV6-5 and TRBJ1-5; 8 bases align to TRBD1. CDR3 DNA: TGTGCCAGCAGCCCAGGACAGGGTTGGGGTCAGCCCCAGCATTTT. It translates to CASSPGQGWGQPQHF.